This T cell receptor beta chain stems from a study of T cells of healthy individuals. In TCRdb, the 5' RACE reads were re-called with MiXCR into one record per CDR3 protein. The sample has some 100,000 distinct CDR3 sequences, roughly a sixth seen once; the top ten hold 6.2%. This clonotype was observed a few times. CDR1 and CDR2 from the germline V gene are MNHEY and SVGAGI. The CDR3 runs to 16 residues. Unmatched junction bases numbered 8, after V lost 2 bases and J lost 4 bases. This chain uses TRBV6-5 with TRBJ2-5; 9 nucleotides align to TRBD2. This receptor was taken from a human donor in good health. The CDR3 is CASSYRAGGLGETQYF. The CDR3 DNA follows: TGTGCCAGCAGTTACAGAGCGGGAGGCTTAGGAGAGACCCAGTACTTC.